There are a few counts of the clone carrying this T cell receptor (beta chain). Its antigen is currently unknown. This specimen belongs to a study of T-cell memory formation after mild COVID-19. Study results and limitations: Among clones peaking at day 37 in the second wave, SARS-CoV-2 specificity remained unconfirmed. Clones which contracted sat mainly in CM and EM if CD4+, and in EMRA if CD8+. A second wave expanding day 15 to 37 was CD4+-biased; contracting clones were balanced.

After 5'RACE with constant-segment primers, TCR alpha and TCR beta cDNA libraries carrying sample barcodes and UMIs were obtained. TCRdb processed the 5' RACE reads anew with MiXCR; each CDR3 protein has one entry. The table has about 410,000 distinct CDR3 sequences, less than 25% seen once. Unmatched junction bases numbered 5, after V lost 9 bases and J lost 4 bases. Germline CDR1 KGHDR, CDR2 SFDVKD. There are 13 residues in the CDR3. The chain is built from TRBV24-1 and TRBJ2-1; 7 bases align to TRBD1. This receptor was identified in an adult woman who had mild COVID-19 (a few samples of this study predate the infection). Cell type and time point are not known. Source material: PBMCs or a T cell subset sorted from them (not recorded which). The CDR3 loop reads CATATGAYNEQFF. The CDR3 DNA follows: TGTGCCACCGCTACAGGGGCATACAATGAGCAGTTCTTC.